This passage covers 9 T cell receptor beta chains from one sample sequenced in a study of a mutant IDH1 vaccine in newly diagnosed glioma. The time point was: baseline, week 1 (first vaccination visit). This sample's treatment: pre-vaccination baseline after standard-of-care therapy. TCRdb keeps only in-frame clones here, not all; method: immunoSEQ multiplex PCR. The data hold 20,000 to 25,000 clones, with 93% observed a single time. Sequenced here: PBMCs, sampled from a glioma patient treated with radiotherapy, temozolomide or both. These receptors all come from a man aged 35 to 55 with glioma.

This chain links TRBV6-1 with TRBJ1-5; no clear D gene. This CDR3 spans 14 amino acids. Trimming took 1 base from V and 5 from J, leaving 9 bases between them. The germline gives CDR1 MNHNS, CDR2 SASEGT. CDR3 sequence reads: CASSEVRPDQPQHF. CDR3 in DNA: TGTGCCAGCAGTGAAGTCCGTCCCGATCAGCCCCAGCATTTT.

This clone was detected once. The J gene is TRBJ2-2, the V gene TRBV5-1, with unresolved D. Germline CDR1 is SGHRS and CDR2 is YFSETQ. The CDR3 runs to 15 residues. V lost 4 bases and J lost 0, with 10 bases in between. CDR3 in DNA: TGCGCCAGCAGCCGTAATGACGCGAACACCGGGGAGCTGTTTTTT. Its translation: CASSRNDANTGELFF.

The V and J genes are TRBV10-1 and TRBJ1-1; D possibly corresponds to TRBD1 (6 bases). From germline, CDR1 is WNHNN and CDR2 SYGVQD (reference sequence). The V and J ends lost 5 bases and 6 bases respectively, with 16 bases between them. The CDR3 has 14 amino acids. The CDR3 coding sequence is TGCGCCAGCAGTACCGGGACAAGAAGCTCTGAAGCTTTCTTT. It yields the protein CASSTGTRSSEAFF.

The chain is built from TRBV7-2 and TRBJ1-2; TRBD1 matches 7 bases. The CDR3 extends over 12 amino acids. Germline CDR1 and CDR2: SGHTA and FQGNSA. V dropped 5 bases and J dropped 8; count of bases not matched to a gene: 5. CDR3 nucleotide sequence: TGTGCCAGCAGCCCGGGGACAGCCGGCTACACCTTC. Protein sequence: CASSPGTAGYTF.

The V and J genes are TRBV29-1 and TRBJ1-2; D unresolved. CDR1 is SQVTM and CDR2 is ANQGSEA in the germline V gene. CDR3 length: 15 residues. V lost 1 base to trimming and J lost 0 bases, with 12 bases between them. CDR3 in DNA: TGCAGCGTTGAAGGAGCGGAACTAGCTAACTATGGCTACACCTTC. Protein product: CSVEGAELANYGYTF.

The chain recombines TRBV10-3 with TRBJ2-3; 15 bases fit TRBD2. V shed 3 bases, J shed 1 base, and the junction held 8 bases outside the gene matches. The germline V gene has CDR1 ENHRY and CDR2 SYGVKD. The CDR3 loop spans 19 amino acids. The CDR3 DNA reads TGTGCCATCAGTGAACTCGGACTAGCGGGGGGGTTCGGCACAGATACGCAGTATTTT. Protein: CAISELGLAGGFGTDTQYF.

The V gene is TRBV9, the J gene TRBJ1-5; TRBD1 is a possible D gene (5 bases). The V gene's germline CDR1 is SGDLS and CDR2 YYNGEE. The CDR3 totals 15 residues. V lost 4 bases and J 1 base, leaving 12 bases between the germline ends. The CDR3 is CASSPTGESNQPQHF. In DNA, the CDR3 is TGTGCCAGCAGCCCAACGGGGGAGAGCAATCAGCCCCAGCATTTT.

For the CDR3, the DNA is TGTGCCAGCAGCTTGGAAGGGAGCGGGGCCCCCTACGAGCAGTACTTC. Its translation is CASSLEGSGAPYEQYF. The V gene is TRBV5-4, the J gene TRBJ2-5, with 7 bases aligning to TRBD2. TRBJ2-7 explains the end of the DNA better; the J call may be wrong. Germline CDR1 SGHNT, CDR2 YYREEE (reference sequence). The CDR3 covers 16 residues.

This clone was seen a single time. In nucleotides, the CDR3 is TGCGCCAGCAGTGGTAGTAGATGGCCGACTAATGAAAAACTGTTTTTT. It encodes CASSGSRWPTNEKLFF. The V call is TRBV10-1, the J call TRBJ1-4, with D uncertain. The V and J ends lost 4 bases and 2 bases respectively, with 14 bases between them. The CDR3 is made up of 16 amino acids. Germline loops: CDR1 WNHNN, CDR2 SYGVQD (reference sequence).